These T cell receptor beta chains were read from a single sample in a study of blood T cells in healthy people across ages. MiXCR, applied by TCRdb to the 5' RACE reads, yields one record per CDR3 protein. The sample comprises about 800,000 distinct CDR3 sequences, 55% to 75% of which are singletons, and roughly 22% rests with the top ten. The sequencing input was blood. The source is a man younger than 45 in good health. The CDR3 runs from the conserved cysteine through the conserved F or W. A D gene is named only where the DNA matches it firmly. The size of a clone is reported for some rows only, either as once, few or many, or as a class for expanded clones.

J: TRBJ2-1
D: .
size: .
V: TRBV7-2
DNA: TGTGCCAGCAGCTTAGCGCCACAGGGTCCATACAATGAGCAGTTCTTC
CDR3: CASSLAPQGPYNEQFF

J: TRBJ2-6
D: .
size: .
V: TRBV6-4
DNA: TGTGCCAGCAGTGACTCTCCGGGGGCCAACGTCCTGACTTTC
CDR3: CASSDSPGANVLTF

J: TRBJ2-7
D: TRBD1
size: .
V: TRBV27
DNA: TGTGCCAGCAGTCGGGTCGGGACAGGGGTGCGGGAGCAGTACTTC
CDR3: CASSRVGTGVREQYF

J: TRBJ2-7
D: .
size: .
V: TRBV6-5
DNA: TGTGCCAGCAGTTACACAATAGACCCTCGAGGGGGGAGCGAGCAGTACTTC
CDR3: CASSYTIDPRGGSEQYF

J: TRBJ2-7
D: TRBD2
size: .
V: TRBV5-1
DNA: TGCGCCAGCAGCCAGGGCGGGGGGGAACTCGAGCAGTACTTC
CDR3: CASSQGGGELEQYF

J: TRBJ1-1
D: .
size: few
V: TRBV7-2
DNA: TGTGCCAGCAGGTTCGGACCGGGAGGTTCGAACACTGAAGCTTTCTTT
CDR3: CASRFGPGGSNTEAFF

J: TRBJ2-1
D: TRBD2
size: few
V: TRBV20-1
DNA: TGCAGTGCTACAGCGGGAGGACTATACAATGAGCAGTTCTTC
CDR3: CSATAGGLYNEQFF

J: TRBJ2-1
D: TRBD2
size: few
V: TRBV12-3/TRBV12-4
DNA: TGTGCCAGCGGGAGACTAGCGGGAGGGAACAATGAGCAGTTCTTC
CDR3: CASGRLAGGNNEQFF

J: TRBJ2-5
D: TRBD2
size: many
V: TRBV4-2
DNA: TGTGCCAGCAGCCCCAGGCCACTAGCGGGAGAGACCCAGTACTTC
CDR3: CASSPRPLAGETQYF

J: TRBJ2-5
D: TRBD1
size: .
V: TRBV20-1
DNA: TGCAGTGCTAGGTCTGACAGGGCGTGGGAGACCCAGTACTTC
CDR3: CSARSDRAWETQYF

J: TRBJ1-1
D: .
size: .
V: TRBV7-6
DNA: TGTGCCAGCAGCTCCAACAGGGACACTGAAGCTTTCTTT
CDR3: CASSSNRDTEAFF

J: TRBJ2-1
D: TRBD2
size: .
V: TRBV6-1
DNA: TGTGCCAGCAGTCCCGGGGTAGCGGGATCAGGGGTATACAATGAGCAGTTCTTC
CDR3: CASSPGVAGSGVYNEQFF

J: TRBJ2-1
D: TRBD1
size: .
V: TRBV30
DNA: TGTGCCTGGAGTACCGGGACAGGACGGTTCTTC
CDR3: CAWSTGTGRFF

J: TRBJ2-1
D: .
size: .
V: TRBV4-3
DNA: TGCGCCAGCAGCCAGCAGGGGAGGAATGAGCAGTTCTTC
CDR3: CASSQQGRNEQFF

J: TRBJ1-5
D: TRBD1
size: once
V: TRBV24-1
DNA: TGTGCCACCAGTGACCCGGGACAGAATCAGCCCCAGCATTTT
CDR3: CATSDPGQNQPQHF

J: TRBJ1-2
D: .
size: .
V: TRBV4-1
DNA: TGCGCCAGCAGCCAAGATTGGGTGACAACCTACACCTTC
CDR3: CASSQDWVTTYTF

J: TRBJ2-7
D: .
size: .
V: TRBV6-2/TRBV6-3
DNA: TGTGCCAGCAGTCCGGACTTCCCGCTACAGTACTTC
CDR3: CASSPDFPLQYF

J: TRBJ2-3
D: TRBD2
size: many
V: TRBV4-1
DNA: TGCGCCAGCAGCCAAGTGGAACTAGCGGGAGTTACTAGCACAGATACGCAGTATTTT
CDR3: CASSQVELAGVTSTDTQYF

J: TRBJ2-3
D: .
size: few
V: TRBV7-2
DNA: TGTGCCAGCAGCTATCGCCCGGGACTCGGAGATACGCAGTATTTT
CDR3: CASSYRPGLGDTQYF

J: TRBJ2-7
D: .
size: few
V: TRBV20-1
DNA: TGCAGTGCTAGAGGGGCGGGGCTAAGGTCCTACGAGCAGTACTTC
CDR3: CSARGAGLRSYEQYF

J: TRBJ1-1
D: .
size: .
V: TRBV7-9
DNA: TGTGCCAGCACCACTACTTTACGGACGGACGGGACTGAAGCTTTCTTT
CDR3: CASTTTLRTDGTEAFF

J: TRBJ1-4
D: .
size: .
V: TRBV7-9
DNA: TGTGCCACCGGTCTGGGACTCGGCGTGGAAAAACTGTTTTTT
CDR3: CATGLGLGVEKLFF

J: TRBJ2-3
D: TRBD1
size: .
V: TRBV20-1
DNA: TGCAGTGCTCATAGGGGGCGCGTCACAGATACGCAGTATTTT
CDR3: CSAHRGRVTDTQYF

J: TRBJ1-6
D: TRBD1
size: .
V: TRBV27
DNA: TGTGCCAGCAGGAACTCACAGGGGGCGGTGGGACCCCTCCACTTT
CDR3: CASRNSQGAVGPLHF

J: TRBJ2-7
D: .
size: .
V: TRBV7-2
DNA: TGTGCCAGCAGCTTAACCGGGACATATATCTACAAGCAGTACTTC
CDR3: CASSLTGTYIYKQYF

J: TRBJ2-7
D: .
size: few
V: TRBV13
DNA: TGTGCCAGCAGCTTGGGAATGTCCTACGAGCAGTACTTC
CDR3: CASSLGMSYEQYF

J: TRBJ2-5
D: TRBD2
size: few
V: TRBV5-1
DNA: TGCGCCAGCAGCCTAGGGAGGGGTAGTCAAGAGACCCAGTACTTC
CDR3: CASSLGRGSQETQYF

J: TRBJ2-1
D: .
size: .
V: TRBV7-3
DNA: TGTGCCAGCAGCTTAAGCGCAGCGGCCTACAATGAGCAGTTCTTC
CDR3: CASSLSAAAYNEQFF

J: TRBJ2-7
D: .
size: .
V: TRBV7-8
DNA: TGTGCCAGCAGCGCGTCTAGCGCCAGCTCCTACGAGCAGTACTTC
CDR3: CASSASSASSYEQYF

J: TRBJ2-7
D: .
size: .
V: TRBV27
DNA: TGTGCCAGCAGAGGACCGGGAGAACAGTACTTC
CDR3: CASRGPGEQYF

J: TRBJ2-3
D: .
size: .
V: TRBV14
DNA: TGTGCCAGCAGCCAAGGTCAAACAGATACGCAGTATTTT
CDR3: CASSQGQTDTQYF

J: TRBJ1-2
D: TRBD1
size: few
V: TRBV7-2
DNA: TGTGCCAGCAGCTTAACAGGGGGATCTAACTATGGCTACACCTTC
CDR3: CASSLTGGSNYGYTF

J: TRBJ1-1
D: .
size: once
V: TRBV6-1
DNA: TGTGCCATGGCCACCCCGTGGGGGGGAAGGACTGAAGCTTTCTTT
CDR3: CAMATPWGGRTEAFF

J: TRBJ2-3
D: TRBD2
size: .
V: TRBV28
DNA: TGTGCCGGCAACCCGGCCAGCGGGAGTGAAACGCAGTATTTT
CDR3: CAGNPASGSETQYF

J: TRBJ1-4
D: TRBD1
size: once
V: TRBV5-1
DNA: TGCGCCAGCAGCCCTGGGACAGGGGACAATGAAAAACTGTTTTTT
CDR3: CASSPGTGDNEKLFF

J: TRBJ2-6
D: .
size: .
V: TRBV5-1
DNA: TGCGCCAGCAGCTTGGTCGAAGGGGCCAACGTCCTGACTTTC
CDR3: CASSLVEGANVLTF

J: TRBJ1-1
D: .
size: .
V: TRBV2
DNA: TGTGCCAGCAGTGGGGTCCGGGCCTACACTGAAGCTTTCTTT
CDR3: CASSGVRAYTEAFF

J: TRBJ2-7
D: .
size: .
V: TRBV2
DNA: TGTGCCAGCAGTCCATTCTTCGCCCAGTACTTC
CDR3: CASSPFFAQYF

J: TRBJ2-5
D: .
size: .
V: TRBV10-3
DNA: TGTGCCATCCGGGACCTCCAAGAGACCCAGTACTTC
CDR3: CAIRDLQETQYF